Presented here are 2 T cell receptor beta chains from one specimen sequenced in a study of shared clonotypes between healthy human individuals (dated by TCRdb to about 2020). CD8 naive samples were obtained by positive selection for CCR7 among CD45RO-negative cells, yielding a CD45RA+CCR7+ population from which TemRA cells were excluded. The library was built by means of the immunoSEQ multiplex PCR assay. TCRdb provides this immuneACCESS table in a form limited to in-frame rearrangements. Some clones are lacking; in checked studies, under half of them reflect an unresolved V gene, and why the rest are absent is not known. The sample table records millions of clones; about 95% of these occur just once. The biggest ten clones account for around 1.1% of the sample. The sample was naive CD8+ T cells sorted from blood. This sample's cell subset or site label indicates: CD45RA+CCR7+. These receptor sequences come from a man between 18 and 29 years old in good health.

The rearrangement uses TRBV7-8 and TRBJ2-2, with 10 bases identical to TRBD2. Germline values: CDR1 SGHVS, CDR2 FQNEAQ. The CDR3 has 16 residues. V was clipped by 3 bases and J by 6 bases; unmatched bases: 7. The CDR3 coding sequence is TGTGCCAGCAGCTTCGGACTAGCGGAAGCGGCCGGGGAGCTGTTTTTT. Residues: CASSFGLAEAAGELFF.

The J gene is TRBJ1-1, the V gene TRBV5-1, with 7 bases lining up with TRBD1. The CDR3 has 15 amino acids. V shed 0 bases and J 0 bases; nucleotides not matched to a gene: 2. Germline V gives CDR1 SGHRS, CDR2 YFSETQ. CDR3 region: CASSLGGQLNTEAFF. The CDR3 nucleotides read TGCGCCAGCAGCTTGGGGGGACAGCTGAACACTGAAGCTTTCTTT.